The 26 T cell receptor beta chains below all came from one sample that was sequenced in a study of identical twins. MiXCR, applied by TCRdb to the 5' RACE reads, yields one record per CDR3 protein. This sample yields 550,000 to 800,000 distinct CDR3 sequences, of which about 7.6% are seen a single time; roughly 1.6% belongs to the top ten. This same sample was also taken into another study, of yellow fever vaccine responses in identical twins.

Sequenced material: PBMCs. These receptors were collected from a young woman in good health.

This clonotype was detected only a few times. The chain is built from TRBV5-1 and TRBJ1-1; 10 bases match TRBD1. The junction had 9 bases not matched to a gene; V was cut back by 2 bases and J by 5 bases. From germline, CDR1 is SGHRS and CDR2 YFSETQ. This CDR3 comprises 16 residues. The CDR3 region is CASSFGDRGRVTEAFF. The CDR3, as DNA: TGCGCCAGCAGCTTTGGAGACAGGGGGCGCGTGACTGAAGCTTTCTTT.

This clonotype was found many times. This rearrangement joins TRBV9 to TRBJ2-1; TRBD2 agrees at 7 bases. The CDR3 consists of 15 residues. CDR1 SGDLS and CDR2 YYNGEE come from the germline V gene. Trimming cost V 6 bases and J 0 bases; bases outside gene matches: 6. CDR3 sequence (DNA): TGTGCCAGCACCCTCTCGGGGGGCTCCTACAATGAGCAGTTCTTC. Its protein is CASTLSGGSYNEQFF.

This clonotype was observed a few times. The CDR3 DNA reads TGTGCCAGCAGCTTAGTCCAGGGTAAAGATACGCAGTATTTT. Protein product: CASSLVQGKDTQYF. The rearrangement uses TRBV7-9 and TRBJ2-3; D may be TRBD1 (5 bases). This CDR3 spans 14 amino acids. CDR1 SEHNR and CDR2 FQNEAQ come from the germline V gene (reference sequence). The ends were cut back, 1 base at V and 5 bases at J, with 10 bases in the middle.

In its sample, this clonotype was seen a few times. CDR3 amino acids: CASSWQGNSPLHF. The CDR3 DNA reads TGTGCCAGCAGCTGGCAGGGAAATTCACCCCTCCACTTT. This chain links TRBV7-9 with TRBJ1-6; tentatively, D is TRBD1 (5 bases). This CDR3 spans 13 amino acids. The germline CDR1 and CDR2 sequences are SEHNR and FQNEAQ (reference sequence). V lost 4 bases to trimming and J lost 7 bases, with 8 bases between them.

This clonotype was seen many times. V and J are TRBV12-3 or TRBV12-4 and TRBJ1-2; tentative D call: TRBD1 (5 bases). Trimming left V 7 bases short and J 7 bases short, with 19 bases between. This CDR3 region has 14 residues. The CDR3 DNA follows: TGTGCCAGCACCCCCACAGGACCGCCCCGTGGCTACACCTTC. This gives the protein CASTPTGPPRGYTF.

This clonotype was recorded a few times. This chain links TRBV20-1 with TRBJ2-7; 11 bases are a match to TRBD1. CDR1 and CDR2 from the germline V gene are DFQATT and SNEGSKA (reference sequence). The CDR3 spans 15 residues. The V gene end was trimmed by 0 bases and the J gene end by 6 bases; junction bases not matched to a gene: 7. The CDR3 reads CSARDRDRGAGEQYF. The DNA for the CDR3 is TGCAGTGCTAGAGATAGGGACAGGGGGGCAGGCGAGCAGTACTTC.

This clonotype came up a few times. This chain uses TRBV28 with TRBJ1-5; TRBD1 matches 11 bases. Per germline, CDR1 MDHEN and CDR2 SYDVKM. This CDR3 region has 14 residues. The V segment lost 10 bases and the J segment 7 bases; nucleotides outside the gene matches: 9. CDR3 coding DNA: TGTGCCATTGGACAGGGGGCGCTGGGGCAGCCCCAGCATTTT. Its translation: CAIGQGALGQPQHF.

Worth noting for this clonotype: A much larger clonotype is one base distant, so this may be a read error. The V gene is TRBV12-3 or TRBV12-4, the J gene TRBJ1-5; the match to TRBD1 covers 8 bases. The CDR3 is made up of 13 amino acids. The trim removed 6 bases at V and 7 bases at J, leaving 5 bases unmatched. Here the CDR3 DNA reads TGTGCCAGCAGAAAAGGACAGGGACAGCCCCAGCATTTT. It codes for CASRKGQGQPQHF.

This clonotype was recorded many times. The chain recombines TRBV4-1 with TRBJ2-1; D unresolved. V gave up 1 base and J gave up 7 bases, with 8 bases separating them. CDR3 length: 13 amino acids. Germline CDR1 MGHRA, CDR2 YSYEKL. CDR3 region: CASSQVHLNEQFF. The CDR3 DNA follows: TGCGCCAGCAGCCAAGTACATTTAAATGAGCAGTTCTTC.

This clonotype has at least ten counts. The gene calls are TRBV5-1 and TRBJ2-7; TRBD2 matches at 10 bases. Germline CDR1 reads SGHRS; CDR2 reads YFSETQ. This CDR3 spans 14 amino acids. V gave up 1 base and J gave up 4 bases; unmatched junction bases: 2. The CDR3 loop reads CASSLTSGAYEQYF. CDR3 DNA: TGCGCCAGCAGCTTGACTAGCGGGGCTTACGAGCAGTACTTC.

This clonotype was picked up many times. J is TRBJ2-2 and V is TRBV29-1; 7 positions agree with TRBD2. Germline-derived CDR1 and CDR2 are SQVTM and ANQGSEA. V shed 3 bases, J shed 4 bases, and the junction held 2 bases outside the gene matches. This CDR3 region has 13 residues. For the CDR3, the DNA is TGCAGCGTTGAGGCTAGCGGCACCGGGGAGCTGTTTTTT. Its translation: CSVEASGTGELFF.

This clonotype occurred a few times. CDR3 sequence reads: CASSQRGVAETQYF. In DNA form, the CDR3 reads TGTGCCAGCAGCCAACGGGGGGTCGCGGAGACCCAGTACTTC. This sequence joins TRBV3-1 and TRBJ2-5, with 7 bases that match TRBD2. The CDR3 sequence is 14 residues long. The germline V gene encodes CDR1 LGHDT and CDR2 YNNKEL (reference sequence). V was clipped by 2 bases and J by 5 bases; unmatched bases: 5.

The chain carries TRBV5-6 and TRBJ2-5, with 9 bases lining up with TRBD1. V lost 2 bases to trimming and J lost 10 bases; unmatched junction nucleotides: 9. The CDR3 consists of 14 residues. Looked up from germline, CDR1 is SGHDT and CDR2 is YYEEEE. Here the CDR3 reads CASSFGTGTDNQYF. The CDR3 nucleotides are TGTGCCAGCAGCTTCGGGACAGGGACGGATAACCAGTACTTC.

This clonotype was observed at least ten times. The rearrangement joins TRBV3-1 to TRBJ1-2; D is uncertain. V was cut by 1 base and J by 4 bases, with 7 bases left in between. CDR1 and CDR2 from the germline V gene are LGHDT and YNNKEL (reference sequence). CDR3 size: 13 residues. This CDR3 is CASSQGTVYGYTF. CDR3 bases: TGTGCCAGCAGCCAAGGTACGGTCTATGGCTACACCTTC. Variable domain in full (rest from reference TRBV3-1 and TRBJ1-2): DTAVSQTPKYLVTQMGNDKSIKCEQNLGHDTMYWYKQDSKKFLKIMFSYNNKELIINETVPNRFSPKSPDKAHLNLHINSLELGDSAVYFCASSQGTVYGYTFGSGTRLTVV.

This clonotype has only a few counts. This chain links TRBV5-1 with TRBJ2-3, with TRBD2 matching over 9 bases. The CDR3 consists of 15 residues. Per the germline V gene, CDR1 is SGHRS and CDR2 is YFSETQ. The ends lost 7 bases at V and 5 bases at J; junction bases unmatched: 11. The CDR3 nucleotides are TGCGCCAGCTCTTGGCGGGAGGGTTCCGAAGATACGCAGTATTTT. It translates to CASSWREGSEDTQYF.

This clonotype was observed a handful of times. CDR3 sequence: CASSVFGGAREETQYF. In DNA, the CDR3 is TGTGCCAGCAGCGTATTTGGGGGGGCCCGGGAAGAGACCCAGTACTTC. V is TRBV9 and J is TRBJ2-5, with D tentatively TRBD2 (7 bases). The germline CDR1 and CDR2 sequences are SGDLS and YYNGEE. This CDR3 is 16 amino acids long. The V end was cut by 1 base, the J end by 3 bases, with 16 bases between.

This clonotype was recorded many times. The gene calls are TRBV12-3 or TRBV12-4 and TRBJ1-4, with D uncertain. V lost 5 bases, J lost 10 bases, and 11 bases lay in between. The length of the CDR3 is 12 residues. The CDR3 loop reads CASSPRGVKLFF. In DNA, the CDR3 is TGTGCCAGCAGTCCCCGGGGTGTAAAACTGTTTTTT.

This clonotype appeared many times. J is TRBJ2-3 and V is TRBV12-3 or TRBV12-4; 7 positions match TRBD2. Trimming cost V 6 bases and J 5 bases; bases outside gene matches: 8. The CDR3 loop spans 14 amino acids. CDR3 in DNA: TGTGCCAGCAGCCTCGGGGGGTCGGAAGATACGCAGTATTTT. Protein: CASSLGGSEDTQYF.

V and J are TRBV12-3 or TRBV12-4 and TRBJ2-7; a weak D match, TRBD1 (6 bases). The CDR3 is 12 amino acids. V was shortened by 7 bases and J by 6 bases, with 13 bases between the two germline ends. The CDR3 bases are TGTGCCAGCAACAGGGCTGGGGGCGAGCAGTACTTC. Protein product: CASNRAGGEQYF.

This clonotype has only a few counts. The chain couples TRBV27 to TRBJ2-1, with 7 positions matching TRBD2. The V segment lost 6 bases and the J segment 4 bases; nucleotides outside the gene matches: 9. Germline V CDR1 and CDR2: MNHEY, SMNVEV (reference sequence). The CDR3 is made up of 15 amino acids. The CDR3 reads CASSYSSGGYNEQFF. The CDR3 DNA is TGTGCCAGCAGCTATTCTAGCGGAGGTTACAATGAGCAGTTCTTC.

This chain links TRBV7-9 with TRBJ2-3; unclear D gene. Germline CDR1 and CDR2: SEHNR and FQNEAQ (reference sequence). The germline V and J ends were trimmed by 1 base and 0 bases, with 11 bases remaining between them. This CDR3 comprises 16 residues. The CDR3 nucleotides read TGTGCCAGCAGCTTAGACAGAGGAACTAGCACAGATACGCAGTATTTT. Its translation is CASSLDRGTSTDTQYF.

This clonotype was observed many times. This chain uses TRBV5-1 with TRBJ2-7, with 8 bases lining up with TRBD2. Germline trimming cut 4 bases from V and 6 bases from J; bases unmatched to any gene: 9. This CDR3 has 14 amino acids. CDR1 is SGHRS, CDR2 YFSETQ, per germline. CDR3 loop: CASSLRTSLSEQYF. The CDR3 nucleotides read TGCGCCAGCAGCCTCCGGACTAGCCTCTCCGAGCAGTACTTC.

In its sample, this clonotype was seen many times. The CDR3 sequence: CASSQGQANTEAFF. In DNA, the CDR3 is TGTGCCAGCAGCCAGGGACAGGCGAACACTGAAGCTTTCTTT. The V gene is TRBV6-1, the J gene TRBJ1-1, with TRBD1 identical over 8 bases. The CDR3 extends over 14 amino acids. The trim removed 6 bases at V and 1 base at J, leaving 4 bases unmatched. Germline V lookup: CDR1 MNHNS, CDR2 SASEGT.

This clonotype was detected ten times or more. This sequence joins TRBV28 and TRBJ1-1; D possibly corresponds to TRBD1 (5 bases). Trimming left V 2 bases short and J 0 bases short, with 22 bases between. CDR1 is MDHEN and CDR2 is SYDVKM in the germline V gene. The CDR3 is 19 amino acids. The CDR3 sequence: CASSLSGGGVAGLNTEAFF. The CDR3 DNA sequence: TGTGCCAGCAGTTTAAGCGGGGGTGGGGTGGCAGGGCTGAACACTGAAGCTTTCTTT. Based on the CDR3 plus reference TRBV28 and TRBJ1-1, the full variable domain is DVKVTQSSRYLVKRTGEKVFLECVQDMDHENMFWYRQDPGLGLRLIYFSYDVKMKEKGDIPEGYSVSREKKERFSLILESASTNQTSMYLCASSLSGGGVAGLNTEAFFGQGTRLTVV.

In its sample, this clonotype was seen many times. The V call is TRBV20-1, the J call TRBJ2-1, with no clear D. V was pared by 1 base and J by 4 bases, with 17 bases between. The CDR3 sequence is 16 residues long. Germline-derived CDR1 and CDR2 are DFQATT and SNEGSKA (reference sequence). The CDR3 loop is CSARVGVSPLYNEQFF. The CDR3 nucleotides are TGCAGTGCTAGAGTCGGTGTGAGTCCCCTTTACAATGAGCAGTTCTTC.

This clonotype was seen at least ten times. J is TRBJ2-1 and V is TRBV3-1; D might be TRBD2 (6 bases). Germline V lookup: CDR1 LGHDT, CDR2 YNNKEL (reference sequence). The germline V and J ends were trimmed by 4 bases and 9 bases, with 10 bases remaining between them. This CDR3 is built from 12 residues. This CDR3 reads CASSPGTFEQFF. The CDR3 region has the DNA TGTGCCAGCAGCCCCGGGACTTTTGAGCAGTTCTTC.